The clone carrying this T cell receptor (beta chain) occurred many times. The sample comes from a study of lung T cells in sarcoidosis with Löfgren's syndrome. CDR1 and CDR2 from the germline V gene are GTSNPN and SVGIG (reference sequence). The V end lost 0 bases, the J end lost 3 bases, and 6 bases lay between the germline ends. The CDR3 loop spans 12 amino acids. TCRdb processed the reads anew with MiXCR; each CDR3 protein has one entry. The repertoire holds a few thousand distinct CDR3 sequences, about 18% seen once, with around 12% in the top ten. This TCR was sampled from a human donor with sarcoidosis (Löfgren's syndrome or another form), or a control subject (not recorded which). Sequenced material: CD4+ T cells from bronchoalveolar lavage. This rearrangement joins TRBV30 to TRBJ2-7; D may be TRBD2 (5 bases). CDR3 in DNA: TGTGCCTGGAGTGTAAGCGGCTACGAGCAGTACTTC. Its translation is CAWSVSGYEQYF.